This record looks at one T cell receptor (beta chain) sequence and its context. Its antigen specificity is not known. No much larger clone is present one base from it, and per-base qualities are unavailable. Other nucleotide sequences in the sample specify the same CDR3. These data originate in a study of T cell responses to AZD1222 COVID-19 vaccine (dated by TCRdb to about 2021). Background on the whole study: Because spike-specific TCR depth and breadth did not differ between the two schedules, AZD1222 recipients who got a second dose at roughly 4 weeks were pooled with those who got a second dose at roughly 12 weeks. TCR sequencing was performed for 230 to 250 trial participants, of whom roughly 200 were given two doses of AZD1222 and around 25 were given two doses of MenACWY control vaccine. Trial participants were enrolled by age into 18-55, 56-69 and 70-plus year subgroups, with around 150, 28 and 57 TCR-sequenced participants respectively.

The CDR3 regions of human TCRbeta chains were analyzed by immunosequencing. In the original analysis: Repertoire TCRs were checked for matches against a reference library of SARS-CoV-2-specific TCRs that had been generated using the MIRA antigen-specificity platform. Breadth was defined as the fraction of unique TCRs that were SARS-CoV-2-associated, and depth was defined as the fraction of total T cells that were SARS-CoV-2-associated. Using the MIRA data, each spike-specific TCR was mapped to the spike region that the TCR reacts to and placed in a CD4 or CD8 class. Log10-transformed breadth and depth values were compared by one-way ANOVA with Sidak's multiple comparisons tests. TCRdb holds this immuneACCESS table with in-frame rearrangements only. Some clones are missing; in checked studies, unresolved V genes explain under half, and the rest has no known cause. Clone size and V and J calls were adopted from that table, with D and trimming inferred from the DNA. The sample records some 120,000 clones, roughly nine tenths of which are singletons. Together, the top ten hold approximately 2.8% of the sample.

Study-wide conclusions, independent of this receptor: After two AZD1222 doses, spike-specific TCR breadth and depth were significantly higher than at day 0 and than in MenACWY recipients. Nearly half of unique spike-specific TCRs reportedly recognized epitopes outside regions mutated in the B.1.351 and B.1.1.7 variants. The whole spike protein was spanned by vaccine-associated CD4 TCRs, and dominant responses were seen in regions 160-218 and 743-854. Participants were mostly white British, with more females than males. The authors suggested clonal diversity may have been underestimated. Conclusions about previously exposed vaccinees are limited, since just six AZD1222 recipients were seropositive for SARS-CoV-2 at baseline. The 56-69-year group was small, and its depth increase did not reach significance, likely because of low power. No day 14 peak-response samples were available, so repertoires were characterized only after the peak T cell response.

V is reduced by 3 bases and J by 1 base, leaving a spacing of 10 bases between them. The cysteine opens and the phenylalanine closes a CDR3 of 15 amino acids. Here the CDR3 DNA is all that survives: 45 bases in frame from base 1. The germline V gene specifies LGHNA as CDR1 and YSLEER as CDR2. Taken with the paper, the label for time point translates to: baseline before first vaccination. Vaccinee samples came from UK trials COV001 and COV002, including a single-blind randomized controlled phase 2/3 trial of AZD1222 (ChAdOx1 nCoV-19) in healthy adults. For TCRbeta chain sequencing, PBMC samples were collected from trial participants at day 0 and at day 28 after the second dose.

This material consisted of peripheral blood, taken on day 0 of AZD1222 vaccination. Recombination joined TRBV4-3 with TRBJ1-5; 6 matching bases give a weak D call of TRBD1. This TCR came from an adult in good health. The CDR3 protein: CASSQDRGSNQPQHF. In nucleotides, the sequence is TGCGCCAGCAGCCAGGACAGAGGAAGCAATCAGCCCCAGCATTTT.